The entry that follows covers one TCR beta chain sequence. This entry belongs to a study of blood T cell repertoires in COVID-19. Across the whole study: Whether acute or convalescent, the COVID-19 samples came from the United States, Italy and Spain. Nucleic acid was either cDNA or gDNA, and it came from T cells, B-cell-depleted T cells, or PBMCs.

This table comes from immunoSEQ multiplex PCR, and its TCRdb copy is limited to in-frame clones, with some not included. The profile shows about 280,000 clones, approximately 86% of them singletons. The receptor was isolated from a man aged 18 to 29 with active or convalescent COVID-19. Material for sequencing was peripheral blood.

CDR3 protein: CASGLIQGGNTYEQYF. CDR3 in DNA: TGTGCTAGTGGGCTAATACAGGGGGGAAATACCTACGAGCAGTACTTC. The chain couples TRBV12-5 to TRBJ2-7, with 8 nucleotides matching TRBD1. V lost 6 bases to trimming and J lost 2 bases; unmatched junction nucleotides: 12. The germline V gene has CDR1 LGHNT and CDR2 FRNRAP. This CDR3 is 16 amino acids long.